Listed below are T cell receptor beta chains from one sample, sequenced in a study of a mutant IDH1 vaccine in newly diagnosed glioma. TCRdb's copy holds only in-frame clones and misses some; the assay was immunoSEQ multiplex PCR. Found here are 50,000 to 65,000 clones, approximately 87% of them singletons; the top ten hold more than 1.5%. These receptors are not linked to any known antigen. The sequenced sample was PBMCs, obtained from a glioma patient whose treatment included an IDH1 peptide vaccine. All receptors derive from a man in his forties or fifties with glioma. The CDR3 runs from the conserved cysteine through the conserved F or W. Fields, in order: D gene, clone size, CDR3 length, V gene, J gene, CDR3 protein, CDR3 DNA. The D gene is left open where the match is weak. Clone size appears in some rows only: once, few, many, or a class for an expanded clone.

d_call: TRBD2; clone_size: .; cdr3_length: 16; v_call: TRBV5-1; j_call: TRBJ2-2; cdr3_aa: CASSARLADNTGELFF; cdr3_nt: TGCGCCAGCAGCGCAAGACTAGCGGATAACACCGGGGAGCTGTTTTTT
d_call: TRBD1; clone_size: .; cdr3_length: 14; v_call: TRBV5-1; j_call: TRBJ1-4; cdr3_aa: CASSITGGDEKLFF; cdr3_nt: TGCGCCAGCAGCATAACAGGGGGGGATGAAAAACTGTTTTTT
d_call: TRBD2; clone_size: few; cdr3_length: 13; v_call: TRBV18; j_call: TRBJ2-1; cdr3_aa: CASSPSREGEQFF; cdr3_nt: TGTGCCAGCTCACCTTCCCGGGAGGGGGAGCAGTTCTTC
d_call: .; clone_size: .; cdr3_length: 11; v_call: TRBV20-1; j_call: TRBJ2-1; cdr3_aa: CSARKLNEQFF; cdr3_nt: TGCAGTGCTAGAAAGCTGAATGAGCAGTTCTTC
d_call: .; clone_size: .; cdr3_length: 14; v_call: TRBV7-9; j_call: TRBJ2-7; cdr3_aa: CASSPGPEGNEQYF; cdr3_nt: TGTGCCAGCAGCCCAGGTCCGGAGGGTAACGAGCAGTACTTC
d_call: .; clone_size: .; cdr3_length: 14; v_call: TRBV7-2; j_call: TRBJ2-5; cdr3_aa: CASSLAGRSETQYF; cdr3_nt: TGTGCCAGCAGCTTAGCGGGGAGGAGTGAGACCCAGTACTTC
d_call: TRBD2; clone_size: .; cdr3_length: 14; v_call: TRBV11-2; j_call: TRBJ2-1; cdr3_aa: CASSFRGGSNEQFF; cdr3_nt: TGTGCCAGCAGCTTTCGGGGCGGGAGCAATGAGCAGTTCTTC
d_call: .; clone_size: once; cdr3_length: 15; v_call: TRBV27; j_call: TRBJ1-4; cdr3_aa: CASSYLGPTRGKLFF; cdr3_nt: TGTGCCAGCAGTTACTTAGGGCCAACGAGAGGAAAACTGTTTTTT
d_call: .; clone_size: medium-sized; cdr3_length: 15; v_call: TRBV5-1; j_call: TRBJ1-5; cdr3_aa: CASSRSGTGGQPQHF; cdr3_nt: TGCGCCAGCAGCCGATCAGGGACTGGGGGTCAGCCCCAGCATTTT
d_call: .; clone_size: .; cdr3_length: 15; v_call: TRBV6-1; j_call: TRBJ2-2; cdr3_aa: CASTITGQNTGELFF; cdr3_nt: TGTGCCAGCACAATCACAGGTCAGAACACCGGGGAGCTGTTTTTT
d_call: TRBD2; clone_size: once; cdr3_length: 15; v_call: TRBV5-4; j_call: TRBJ2-1; cdr3_aa: CASSLQSGGSGEQFF; cdr3_nt: TGTGCCAGCAGCTTGCAGTCGGGAGGGTCCGGGGAGCAGTTCTTC
d_call: .; clone_size: .; cdr3_length: 13; v_call: TRBV14; j_call: TRBJ2-7; cdr3_aa: CASSRGLMGEQYF; cdr3_nt: TGTGCCAGCAGCCGAGGACTAATGGGCGAGCAGTACTTC
d_call: TRBD2; clone_size: .; cdr3_length: 15; v_call: TRBV5-1; j_call: TRBJ2-7; cdr3_aa: CASSSLAGVSHEQYF; cdr3_nt: TGCGCCAGCAGTTCGCTAGCGGGAGTTTCCCACGAGCAGTACTTC
d_call: TRBD2; clone_size: .; cdr3_length: 15; v_call: TRBV7-9; j_call: TRBJ2-1; cdr3_aa: CASSPTSGGWGEQFF; cdr3_nt: TGTGCCAGCAGCCCAACTAGCGGGGGGTGGGGTGAGCAGTTCTTC
d_call: TRBD2; clone_size: .; cdr3_length: 13; v_call: TRBV7-2; j_call: TRBJ2-5; cdr3_aa: CASSVLAGETQYF; cdr3_nt: TGTGCCAGCAGCGTACTAGCGGGGGAGACCCAGTACTTC
d_call: .; clone_size: once; cdr3_length: 13; v_call: TRBV2; j_call: TRBJ2-5; cdr3_aa: CASSGRRQETQYF; cdr3_nt: TGTGCCAGCAGTGGTCGGCGTCAAGAGACCCAGTACTTC
d_call: .; clone_size: .; cdr3_length: 12; v_call: TRBV2; j_call: TRBJ1-2; cdr3_aa: CASDMDKYGYTF; cdr3_nt: TGTGCCAGCGACATGGACAAGTATGGCTACACCTTC
d_call: .; clone_size: .; cdr3_length: 13; v_call: TRBV4-1; j_call: TRBJ2-7; cdr3_aa: CASSLGNGDEQYF; cdr3_nt: TGCGCCAGCAGCCTCGGGAATGGGGATGAGCAGTACTTC
d_call: TRBD1; clone_size: .; cdr3_length: 14; v_call: TRBV28; j_call: TRBJ1-5; cdr3_aa: CASSLRQGLQPQHF; cdr3_nt: TGTGCCAGCAGTCTGCGACAGGGTCTTCAGCCCCAGCATTTT
d_call: .; clone_size: few; cdr3_length: 11; v_call: TRBV7-2; j_call: TRBJ2-1; cdr3_aa: CASTSGTWQFF; cdr3_nt: TGTGCCAGCACTTCCGGGACTTGGCAGTTCTTC
d_call: .; clone_size: once; cdr3_length: 12; v_call: TRBV19; j_call: TRBJ2-2; cdr3_aa: CASSDGPGELFF; cdr3_nt: TGTGCCAGTAGTGACGGACCCGGGGAGCTGTTTTTT
d_call: TRBD1; clone_size: .; cdr3_length: 16; v_call: TRBV9; j_call: TRBJ2-2; cdr3_aa: CASSVDGTGSPGELFF; cdr3_nt: TGTGCCAGCAGCGTAGATGGGACAGGTTCCCCCGGGGAGCTGTTTTTT
d_call: .; clone_size: .; cdr3_length: 15; v_call: TRBV2; j_call: TRBJ2-3; cdr3_aa: CASTEVISNSDTQYF; cdr3_nt: TGTGCCAGCACTGAAGTGATTTCGAATTCGGATACGCAGTATTTT
d_call: TRBD2; clone_size: .; cdr3_length: 16; v_call: TRBV29-1; j_call: TRBJ2-7; cdr3_aa: CSVEAASGSYSYEQYF; cdr3_nt: TGCAGCGTTGAAGCGGCTAGCGGGAGTTACTCCTACGAGCAGTACTTC
d_call: .; clone_size: .; cdr3_length: 11; v_call: TRBV14; j_call: TRBJ2-7; cdr3_aa: CASSQKIEQYF; cdr3_nt: TGTGCCAGCAGCCAAAAAATCGAGCAGTACTTC
d_call: .; clone_size: .; cdr3_length: 15; v_call: TRBV28; j_call: TRBJ2-7; cdr3_aa: CASSPQGGSTYEQYF; cdr3_nt: TGTGCCAGCAGTCCCCAGGGCGGGTCTACCTACGAGCAGTACTTC
d_call: .; clone_size: .; cdr3_length: 13; v_call: TRBV9; j_call: TRBJ1-1; cdr3_aa: CASSVGGITEAFF; cdr3_nt: TGTGCCAGCAGCGTAGGGGGGATCACTGAAGCTTTCTTT
d_call: .; clone_size: .; cdr3_length: 12; v_call: TRBV28; j_call: TRBJ1-4; cdr3_aa: CASSLNSEKLFF; cdr3_nt: TGTGCCAGCAGTCTTAATAGTGAAAAACTGTTTTTT
d_call: .; clone_size: few; cdr3_length: 13; v_call: TRBV18; j_call: TRBJ2-5; cdr3_aa: CASSPGLQETQYF; cdr3_nt: TGTGCCAGCTCACCGGGACTCCAAGAGACCCAGTACTTC
d_call: TRBD1; clone_size: .; cdr3_length: 14; v_call: TRBV5-4; j_call: TRBJ2-1; cdr3_aa: CASSVWTGEDEQFF; cdr3_nt: TGTGCCAGCAGCGTGTGGACAGGGGAGGATGAGCAGTTCTTC
d_call: .; clone_size: .; cdr3_length: 17; v_call: TRBV11-2; j_call: TRBJ2-7; cdr3_aa: CASSWISDGLGETGQYF; cdr3_nt: TGTGCCAGCAGCTGGATTTCGGACGGTCTCGGTGAAACTGGGCAGTACTTC
d_call: TRBD2; clone_size: .; cdr3_length: 17; v_call: TRBV7-2; j_call: TRBJ2-5; cdr3_aa: CASSLFTTGLAGETQYF; cdr3_nt: TGTGCCAGCAGCTTATTTACAACGGGACTAGCGGGCGAGACCCAGTACTTC
d_call: .; clone_size: .; cdr3_length: 14; v_call: TRBV6-1; j_call: TRBJ1-2; cdr3_aa: CASSPRGVVYGYTF; cdr3_nt: TGTGCCAGCAGTCCGAGGGGGGTAGTCTATGGCTACACCTTC
d_call: TRBD2; clone_size: .; cdr3_length: 15; v_call: TRBV19; j_call: TRBJ2-1; cdr3_aa: CASSPRDYSYNEQFF; cdr3_nt: TGTGCCAGTAGCCCTCGGGACTACTCCTACAATGAGCAGTTCTTC
d_call: TRBD2; clone_size: .; cdr3_length: 14; v_call: TRBV6-4; j_call: TRBJ2-3; cdr3_aa: CASRLAGDTDTQYF; cdr3_nt: TGTGCCAGCAGGCTGGCGGGAGACACAGATACGCAGTATTTT
d_call: TRBD1; clone_size: .; cdr3_length: 15; v_call: TRBV7-2; j_call: TRBJ2-6; cdr3_aa: CASSYGQAGANVLTF; cdr3_nt: TGTGCCAGCAGCTATGGACAGGCTGGGGCCAACGTCCTGACTTTC
d_call: .; clone_size: .; cdr3_length: 16; v_call: TRBV19; j_call: TRBJ1-3; cdr3_aa: CASTLGWGLGGNTIYF; cdr3_nt: TGTGCCAGTACCCTGGGGTGGGGCCTTGGCGGAAACACCATATATTTT
d_call: .; clone_size: .; cdr3_length: 14; v_call: TRBV7-2; j_call: TRBJ1-5; cdr3_aa: CASSLGTVNQPQHF; cdr3_nt: TGTGCCAGCAGCTTAGGGACCGTCAATCAGCCCCAGCATTTT
d_call: .; clone_size: .; cdr3_length: 12; v_call: TRBV28; j_call: TRBJ1-3; cdr3_aa: CASSRPPATIYF; cdr3_nt: TGTGCCAGCAGCCGACCCCCAGCCACCATATATTTT
d_call: TRBD1; clone_size: few; cdr3_length: 15; v_call: TRBV4-1; j_call: TRBJ1-1; cdr3_aa: CATTRGGGLNTEAFF; cdr3_nt: TGCGCCACCACCAGGGGGGGAGGGCTGAACACTGAAGCTTTCTTT
d_call: .; clone_size: .; cdr3_length: 14; v_call: TRBV6-5; j_call: TRBJ1-2; cdr3_aa: CASSYSTGIYRYTF; cdr3_nt: TGTGCCAGCAGTTACTCGACAGGAATTTATCGCTACACCTTC
d_call: .; clone_size: .; cdr3_length: 13; v_call: TRBV2; j_call: TRBJ2-3; cdr3_aa: CASSPPGTDTQYF; cdr3_nt: TGTGCCAGCAGCCCCCCCGGGACAGATACGCAGTATTTT
d_call: TRBD2; clone_size: .; cdr3_length: 15; v_call: TRBV6-5; j_call: TRBJ2-7; cdr3_aa: CASSYPSGQGYEQYF; cdr3_nt: TGTGCCAGCAGTTACCCTAGCGGGCAAGGCTACGAGCAGTACTTC
d_call: TRBD1; clone_size: once; cdr3_length: 15; v_call: TRBV9; j_call: TRBJ1-2; cdr3_aa: CASSSQTQGARGYTF; cdr3_nt: TGTGCCAGCAGCTCCCAAACCCAGGGGGCGAGGGGCTACACCTTC
d_call: .; clone_size: .; cdr3_length: 14; v_call: TRBV5-1; j_call: TRBJ2-3; cdr3_aa: CASSLVPVTDTQYF; cdr3_nt: TGCGCCAGCAGCTTGGTACCCGTGACAGATACGCAGTATTTT
d_call: .; clone_size: once; cdr3_length: 15; v_call: TRBV19; j_call: TRBJ2-7; cdr3_aa: CASSMGDSGSYEQYF; cdr3_nt: TGTGCCAGTAGTATGGGCGACAGTGGCTCCTACGAGCAGTACTTC
d_call: .; clone_size: .; cdr3_length: 12; v_call: TRBV7-6; j_call: TRBJ1-5; cdr3_aa: CASSSWNQPQHF; cdr3_nt: TGTGCCAGCAGCTCCTGGAATCAGCCCCAGCATTTT
d_call: .; clone_size: .; cdr3_length: 11; v_call: TRBV6-5; j_call: TRBJ2-3; cdr3_aa: CASRQGDTQYF; cdr3_nt: TGTGCCAGCAGGCAAGGGGATACGCAGTATTTT
d_call: .; clone_size: .; cdr3_length: 18; v_call: TRBV27; j_call: TRBJ1-2; cdr3_aa: CASEIRHRTAQKNYGYTF; cdr3_nt: TGTGCCAGCGAAATTAGACACAGGACAGCCCAGAAGAACTATGGCTACACCTTC
d_call: TRBD2; clone_size: .; cdr3_length: 16; v_call: TRBV7-9; j_call: TRBJ2-1; cdr3_aa: CASSLGASGGYNEQFF; cdr3_nt: TGTGCCAGCAGCTTAGGGGCTAGCGGGGGCTACAATGAGCAGTTCTTC
d_call: TRBD1; clone_size: .; cdr3_length: 19; v_call: TRBV7-9; j_call: TRBJ1-1; cdr3_aa: CASSLGYGTGAVANTEAFF; cdr3_nt: TGTGCCAGCAGCTTAGGGTATGGGACAGGGGCCGTTGCGAACACTGAAGCTTTCTTT
d_call: .; clone_size: .; cdr3_length: 14; v_call: TRBV5-4; j_call: TRBJ1-2; cdr3_aa: CASSSYRYNYGYTF; cdr3_nt: TGTGCCAGCAGCTCTTACCGCTATAACTATGGCTACACCTTC
d_call: .; clone_size: .; cdr3_length: 15; v_call: TRBV6-6; j_call: TRBJ2-6; cdr3_aa: CASIPDFSGANVLTF; cdr3_nt: TGTGCCAGCATTCCTGACTTCTCTGGGGCCAACGTCCTGACTTTC
d_call: TRBD2; clone_size: .; cdr3_length: 17; v_call: TRBV7-2; j_call: TRBJ2-7; cdr3_aa: CASSLGLAGGSSYEQYF; cdr3_nt: TGTGCCAGCAGCTTAGGACTAGCGGGAGGTAGCTCTTACGAGCAGTACTTC